The present TCR beta chain was sequenced within a study of T-cell reconstitution after alpha-beta-depleted transplantation in children. Study-level results: T-cell numbers and diversity, one year after transplant, stemmed largely from T cells that were newly produced.

This clonotype showed up just a few times. The antigen remains unidentified. It was with unique molecular identifiers that the TCRbeta library was prepared. TCRdb called the PCR reads again in MiXCR, with one record for every CDR3 protein. Altogether roughly 400,000 distinct CDR3 sequences are present, 43% being singletons, with the ten largest covering 27%. The sequence derives from a girl aged 2 to 9 with aplastic anemia, due to receive a stem cell transplant. The input for sequencing was PBMCs, taken before TCRalphabeta/CD19-depleted stem cell transplant.

CDR3 protein: CSGSWRGSTDTQYF. The DNA of the CDR3 is TGCAGTGGGTCTTGGCGGGGGAGCACAGATACGCAGTATTTT. J is TRBJ2-3 and V is TRBV20-1; 7 positions agree with TRBD2. V gave up 7 bases and J gave up 0 bases; unmatched junction bases: 7. The CDR3 is 14 amino acids. Germline V gene data show CDR1 as DFQATT and CDR2 as SNEGSKA (reference sequence).